The entry that follows covers one TCR beta chain sequence. Antigen: not known. This sample was included in a study of blood T cells in healthy people across ages. Across the whole study: Template switching caught about one barcoded beta molecule for each two T cells. Overall study findings and caveats: Per-million-T-cell TCR beta diversity fell roughly linearly with age.

This CDR3 has 16 amino acids. CDR1 SGHNT and CDR2 YYREEE come from the germline V gene (reference sequence). The J segment lost 4 bases and the V segment lost 0 bases, leaving 8 bases of the junction unmatched. A second PCR of 7 to 11 cycles used a sample-barcoded 5' primer and a J-beta primer mix. MiXCR, applied by TCRdb to the 5' RACE reads, yields one record per CDR3 protein. The table has about 780,000 distinct CDR3 sequences, about 42% seen once. Sequencing used blood. This receptor was identified in a man older than 75 in good health. The chain uses TRBV5-4 and TRBJ2-7; 9 bases fit TRBD2. The CDR3 reads CASSLGATSGSYEQYF. The CDR3 nucleotides read TGTGCCAGCAGCTTGGGTGCGACTAGCGGAAGTTACGAGCAGTACTTC. Full variable domain (missing parts from reference TRBV5-4 and TRBJ2-7): ETGVTQSPTHLIKTRGQQVTLRCSSQSGHNTVSWYQQALGQGPQFIFQYYREEENGRGNFPPRFSGLQFPNYSSELNVNALELDDSALYLCASSLGATSGSYEQYFGPGTRLTVT.